This T cell receptor beta chain came from a study of blood T cell repertoires in COVID-19. Study overall: Samples taken during acute and convalescent COVID-19 were collected in the United States, Italy and Spain. Sources were T cells, B-cell-depleted T cells, or PBMCs; the material itself was cDNA or gDNA.

Original handling: Researchers report that nucleated cell counts were estimated from reference gene primer amplification. Profiled with immunoSEQ multiplex PCR; TCRdb holds only in-frame clones, not every one. The V and J calls and clone size were taken over from that table, and D and trimming were inferred from the DNA. Of under 200,000 clones in the sample, roughly 90% were seen once. Germline V lookup: CDR1 KGHSH, CDR2 LQKENI. The CDR3 totals 16 residues. V lost 4 bases and J lost 4; bases outside the gene matches: 11. The sequencing input was peripheral blood. This chain connects TRBV18 to TRBJ2-3; TRBD1 agrees at 7 bases. This TCR was sampled from a man aged 18 to 30 with active or convalescent COVID-19. CDR3 nucleotides: TGTGCCAGCTCACTTGGGGACAGAGGATTGTCAGATACGCAGTATTTT. This codes for CASSLGDRGLSDTQYF.